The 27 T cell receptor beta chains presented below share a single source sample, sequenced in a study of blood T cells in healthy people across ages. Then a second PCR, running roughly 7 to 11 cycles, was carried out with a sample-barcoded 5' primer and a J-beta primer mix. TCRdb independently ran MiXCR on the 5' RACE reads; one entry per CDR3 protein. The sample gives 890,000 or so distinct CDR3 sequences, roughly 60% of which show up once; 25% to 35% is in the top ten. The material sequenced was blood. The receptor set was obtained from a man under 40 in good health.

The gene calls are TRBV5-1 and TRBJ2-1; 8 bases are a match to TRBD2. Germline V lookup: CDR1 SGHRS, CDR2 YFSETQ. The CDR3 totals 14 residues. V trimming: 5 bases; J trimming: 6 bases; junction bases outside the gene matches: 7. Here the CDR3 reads CASRTGLEGNEQFF. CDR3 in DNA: TGCGCCAGCAGGACGGGACTAGAGGGCAATGAGCAGTTCTTC.

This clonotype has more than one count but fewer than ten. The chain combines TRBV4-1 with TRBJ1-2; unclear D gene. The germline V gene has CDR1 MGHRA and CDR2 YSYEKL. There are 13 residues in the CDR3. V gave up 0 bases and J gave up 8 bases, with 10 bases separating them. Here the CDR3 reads CASSQDGPLGYTF. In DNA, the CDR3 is TGCGCCAGCAGCCAAGACGGACCTCTGGGCTACACCTTC.

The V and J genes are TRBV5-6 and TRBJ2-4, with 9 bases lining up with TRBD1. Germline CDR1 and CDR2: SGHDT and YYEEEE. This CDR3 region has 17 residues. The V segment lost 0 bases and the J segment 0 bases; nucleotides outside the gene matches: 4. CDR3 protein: CASSLAGTGKAKNIQYF. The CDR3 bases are TGTGCCAGCAGCTTGGCCGGGACAGGGAAAGCCAAAAACATTCAGTACTTC.

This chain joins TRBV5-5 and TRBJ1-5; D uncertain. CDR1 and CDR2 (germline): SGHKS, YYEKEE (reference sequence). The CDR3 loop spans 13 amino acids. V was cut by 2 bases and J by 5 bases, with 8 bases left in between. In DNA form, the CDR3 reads TGTGCCAGCAGCTTTAGATCTGATCAGCCCCAGCATTTT. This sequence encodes CASSFRSDQPQHF. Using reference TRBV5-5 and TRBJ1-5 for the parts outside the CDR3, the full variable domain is DAGVTQSPTHLIKTRGQQVTLRCSPISGHKSVSWYQQVLGQGPQFIFQYYEKEERGRGNFPDRFSARQFPNYSSELNVNALLLGDSALYLCASSFRSDQPQHFGDGTRLSIL.

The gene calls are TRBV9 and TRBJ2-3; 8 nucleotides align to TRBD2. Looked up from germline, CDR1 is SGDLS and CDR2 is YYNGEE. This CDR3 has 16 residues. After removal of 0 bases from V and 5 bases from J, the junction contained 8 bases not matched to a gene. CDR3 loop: CASSVGRTSSGDTQYF. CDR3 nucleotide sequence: TGTGCCAGCAGCGTAGGACGGACTAGCTCTGGAGATACGCAGTATTTT.

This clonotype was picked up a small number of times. This CDR3 is CASSWPVDGGGGYTF. CDR3 bases: TGTGCCAGCAGCTGGCCCGTGGACGGCGGAGGCGGCTACACCTTC. J is TRBJ1-2 and V is TRBV6-2 or TRBV6-3; D is undetermined. The length of the CDR3 is 15 residues. Trimming pared 6 bases from V and 8 bases from J, leaving 22 bases between. CDR1 and CDR2 from the germline V gene are MNHEY and SVGEGT.

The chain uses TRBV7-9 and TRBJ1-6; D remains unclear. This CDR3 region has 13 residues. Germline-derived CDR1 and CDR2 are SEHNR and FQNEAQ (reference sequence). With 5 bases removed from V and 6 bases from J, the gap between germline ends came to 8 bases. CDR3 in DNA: TGTGCCAGCAGCCCAGCAAGTAATTCACCCCTCCACTTT. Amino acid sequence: CASSPASNSPLHF.

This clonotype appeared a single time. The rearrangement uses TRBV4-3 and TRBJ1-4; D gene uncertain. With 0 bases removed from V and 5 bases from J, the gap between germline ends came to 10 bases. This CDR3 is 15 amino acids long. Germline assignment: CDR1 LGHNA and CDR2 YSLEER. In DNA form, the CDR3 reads TGCGCCAGCAGCCAAGATCTTATGCGGAATGAAAAACTGTTTTTT. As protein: CASSQDLMRNEKLFF.

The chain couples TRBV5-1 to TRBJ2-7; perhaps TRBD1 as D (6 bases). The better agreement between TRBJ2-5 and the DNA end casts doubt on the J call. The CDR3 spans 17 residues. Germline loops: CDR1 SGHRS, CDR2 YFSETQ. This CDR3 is CASSQMLSGEGGETQYF. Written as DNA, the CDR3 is TGCGCCAGCAGCCAAATGTTATCAGGGGAAGGAGGAGAGACCCAGTACTTC.

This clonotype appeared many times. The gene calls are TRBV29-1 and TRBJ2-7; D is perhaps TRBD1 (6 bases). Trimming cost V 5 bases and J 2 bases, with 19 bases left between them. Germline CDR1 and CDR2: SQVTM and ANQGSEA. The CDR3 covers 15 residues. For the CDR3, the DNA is TGCAGCGTTTTTCCGGGACAAGGTCCAACCTACGAGCAGTACTTC. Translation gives CSVFPGQGPTYEQYF.

In nucleotides, the CDR3 is TGTGCCAGCAGACGACAGGGGGCGCGTCAGCCCCAGCATTTT. The encoded protein is CASRRQGARQPQHF. This rearrangement joins TRBV12-3 or TRBV12-4 to TRBJ1-5; 10 nucleotides agree with TRBD1. The CDR3 contains 14 residues. V was clipped by 6 bases and J by 6 bases; unmatched bases: 5.

In DNA form, the CDR3 reads TGCGCCAGCAGCCAAGACCCGTGGCGGGGCAACAATGAGCAGTTCTTC. It specifies CASSQDPWRGNNEQFF. The chain has TRBV4-3 and TRBJ2-1; D may be TRBD2 (6 bases). Deletions cut 0 bases from V and 5 bases from J, with 14 bases between. The CDR3 consists of 16 residues. Germline V gene data show CDR1 as LGHNA and CDR2 as YSLEER.

The CDR3 nucleotides read TGTGCCAGCAGCCAAGTGGTGGGGGGCTACGAGCAGTACTTC. This encodes CASSQVVGGYEQYF. This rearrangement joins TRBV4-2 to TRBJ2-7; tentative D call: TRBD2 (6 bases). This CDR3 has 14 amino acids. V was clipped by 1 base and J by 3 bases, with 10 bases between them. CDR1 LGHNA and CDR2 YNFKEQ come from the germline V gene.

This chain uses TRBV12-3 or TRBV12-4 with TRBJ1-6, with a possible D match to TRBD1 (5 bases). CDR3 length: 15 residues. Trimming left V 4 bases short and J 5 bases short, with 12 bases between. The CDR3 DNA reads TGTGCCAGCAGTTCGGCAGGGATGCATAATTCACCCCTCCACTTT. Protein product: CASSSAGMHNSPLHF.

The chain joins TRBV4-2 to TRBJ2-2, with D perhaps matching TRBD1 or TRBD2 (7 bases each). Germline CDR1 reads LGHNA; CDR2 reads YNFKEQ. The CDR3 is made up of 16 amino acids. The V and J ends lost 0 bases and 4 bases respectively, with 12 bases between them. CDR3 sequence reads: CASSQEGGGTTGELFF. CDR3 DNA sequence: TGTGCCAGCAGCCAAGAGGGAGGGGGCACCACCGGGGAGCTGTTTTTT.

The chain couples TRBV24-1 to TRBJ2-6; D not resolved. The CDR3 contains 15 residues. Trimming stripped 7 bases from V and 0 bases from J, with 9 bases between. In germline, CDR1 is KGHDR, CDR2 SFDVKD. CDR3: CATSAFSSGANVLTF. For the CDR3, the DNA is TGTGCCACCAGCGCTTTTTCCTCTGGGGCCAACGTCCTGACTTTC.

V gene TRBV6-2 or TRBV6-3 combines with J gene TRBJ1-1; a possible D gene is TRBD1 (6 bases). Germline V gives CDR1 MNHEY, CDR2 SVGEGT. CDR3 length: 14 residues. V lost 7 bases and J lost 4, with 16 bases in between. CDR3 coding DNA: TGTGCCAGCAACGAGCCAGGGGCGAGCACTGAAGCTTTCTTT. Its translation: CASNEPGASTEAFF.

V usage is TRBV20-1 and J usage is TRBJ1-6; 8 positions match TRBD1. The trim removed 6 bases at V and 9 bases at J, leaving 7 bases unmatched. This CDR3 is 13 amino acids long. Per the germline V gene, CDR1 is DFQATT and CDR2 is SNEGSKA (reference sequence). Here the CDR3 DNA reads TGCAGTGCGAGGGACAGGTCGAGTTCACCCCTCCACTTT. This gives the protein CSARDRSSSPLHF.

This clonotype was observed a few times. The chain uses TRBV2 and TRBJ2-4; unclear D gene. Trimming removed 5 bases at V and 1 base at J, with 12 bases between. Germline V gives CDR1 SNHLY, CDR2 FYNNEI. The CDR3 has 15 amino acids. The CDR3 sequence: CASSPLGWAKNIQYF. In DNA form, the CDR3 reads TGTGCCAGCAGTCCTCTCGGTTGGGCCAAAAACATTCAGTACTTC.

Written as DNA, the CDR3 is TGCAGCGTTGAACTATCTAGCGGGGGGGCCGGGGAGCTGTTTTTT. Amino acid sequence: CSVELSSGGAGELFF. This chain links TRBV29-1 with TRBJ2-2, with 12 bases that match TRBD2. Germline V gives CDR1 SQVTM, CDR2 ANQGSEA. J gave up 6 bases and V 2 bases, and 4 bases lay outside the gene matches. The CDR3 loop spans 15 amino acids.

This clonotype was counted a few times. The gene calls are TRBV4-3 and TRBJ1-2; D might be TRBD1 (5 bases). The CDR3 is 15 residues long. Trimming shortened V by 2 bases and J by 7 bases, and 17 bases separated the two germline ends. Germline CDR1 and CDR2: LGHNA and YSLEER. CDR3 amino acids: CASSQRPQGGGGYTF. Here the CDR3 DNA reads TGCGCCAGCAGCCAAAGGCCCCAGGGTGGTGGTGGCTACACCTTC.

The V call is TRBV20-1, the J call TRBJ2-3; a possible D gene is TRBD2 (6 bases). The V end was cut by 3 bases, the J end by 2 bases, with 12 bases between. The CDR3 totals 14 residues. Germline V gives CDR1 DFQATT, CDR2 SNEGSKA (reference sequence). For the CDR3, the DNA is TGCAGTGCTAGTACGAGCGGGTTCACAGATACGCAGTATTTT. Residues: CSASTSGFTDTQYF.

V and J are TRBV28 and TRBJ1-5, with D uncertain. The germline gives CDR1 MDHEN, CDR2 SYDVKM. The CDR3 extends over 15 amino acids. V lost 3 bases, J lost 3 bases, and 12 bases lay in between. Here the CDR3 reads CASSFRSGINQPQHF. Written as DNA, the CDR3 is TGTGCCAGCAGTTTTAGGTCTGGGATCAATCAGCCCCAGCATTTT.

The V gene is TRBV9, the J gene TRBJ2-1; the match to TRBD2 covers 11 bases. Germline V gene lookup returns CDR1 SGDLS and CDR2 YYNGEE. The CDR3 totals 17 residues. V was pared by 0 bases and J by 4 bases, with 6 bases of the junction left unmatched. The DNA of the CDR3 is TGTGCCAGCAGCGTAGCACTAGCGGGGGCCCAGTACAATGAGCAGTTCTTC. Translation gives CASSVALAGAQYNEQFF.

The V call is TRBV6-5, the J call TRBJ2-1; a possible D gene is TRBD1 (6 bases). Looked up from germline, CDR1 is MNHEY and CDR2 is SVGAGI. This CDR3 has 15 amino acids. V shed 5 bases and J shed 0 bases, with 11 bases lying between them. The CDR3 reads CASSPGVPSYNEQFF. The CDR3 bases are TGTGCCAGCAGTCCAGGGGTCCCCTCCTACAATGAGCAGTTCTTC.

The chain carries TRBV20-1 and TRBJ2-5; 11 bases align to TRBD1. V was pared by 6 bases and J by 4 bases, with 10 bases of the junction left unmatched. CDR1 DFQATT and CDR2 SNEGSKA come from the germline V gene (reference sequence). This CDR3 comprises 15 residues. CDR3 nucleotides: TGCAGTGCGAAAAGGGGGACAGGGGGGATAGAGACCCAGTACTTC. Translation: CSAKRGTGGIETQYF.

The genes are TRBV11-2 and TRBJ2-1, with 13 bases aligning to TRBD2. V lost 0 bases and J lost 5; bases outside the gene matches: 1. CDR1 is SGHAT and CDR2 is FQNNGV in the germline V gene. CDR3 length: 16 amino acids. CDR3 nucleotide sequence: TGTGCCAGCAGCTTAGAAACTAGCGGGGGGGACAATGAGCAGTTCTTC. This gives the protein CASSLETSGGDNEQFF.